Each of the 9 T cell receptor beta chains below was sequenced from the same sample in a study of T cell responses to AZD1222 COVID-19 vaccine. The protocol was immunoSEQ multiplex PCR, while the TCRdb copy is restricted to in-frame clones and leaves out a portion. The profile shows around 150,000 clones, 85% to 95% of them singletons. The sample in question was peripheral blood, obtained 28 days after the second AZD1222 dose. All receptors derive from an adult who received the AZD1222 COVID-19 vaccine.

This clone occurred a few times. This rearrangement joins TRBV7-2 to TRBJ1-5; D remains unclear. Germline lookup yields CDR1 SGHTA and CDR2 FQGNSA. The CDR3 is made up of 14 amino acids. The V end was cut by 1 base, the J end by 6 bases, with 10 bases between. CDR3 DNA sequence: TGTGCCAGCAGCTTAGTGTCGGGGTTTCAGCCCCAGCATTTT. Translated, it gives CASSLVSGFQPQHF.

J is TRBJ2-3 and V is TRBV7-9; the D is unclear. V was cut by 11 bases and J by 4 bases, with 7 bases left in between. The CDR3 has 10 residues. Per germline, CDR1 SEHNR and CDR2 FQNEAQ (reference sequence). CDR3 in DNA: TGTGCCCTTGCCTCAGATACGCAGTATTTT. Its translation: CALASDTQYF.

The rearrangement joins TRBV6-2 or TRBV6-3 to TRBJ1-5; D might be TRBD1 (5 bases). The CDR3 totals 13 residues. CDR1 and CDR2 from the germline V gene are MNHEY and SVGEGT. V was pared by 4 bases and J by 7 bases, with 11 bases between. CDR3 amino acids: CASSFTGIQPQHF. Written as DNA, the CDR3 is TGTGCCAGCAGTTTCACAGGAATACAGCCCCAGCATTTT.

V gene TRBV7-2 combines with J gene TRBJ2-3; D is unresolved. Germline V CDR1 and CDR2: SGHTA, FQGNSA. This CDR3 spans 14 amino acids. V lost 0 bases to trimming and J lost 4 bases, with 8 bases between them. CDR3 loop: CASSLALGSDTQYF. CDR3 DNA: TGTGCCAGCAGCTTAGCGCTGGGCTCAGATACGCAGTATTTT.

J is TRBJ1-2 and V is TRBV23-1, with no clear D. TRBV23-1 is sorted into the ORF group, with uncertain function. CDR3 length equals 15 residues. V lost 0 bases, J lost 0 bases, and 8 bases lay in between. Here the CDR3 reads CASSQSWRTNYGYTF. The CDR3 DNA is TGCGCCAGCAGTCAATCGTGGAGGACTAACTATGGCTACACCTTC.

This CDR3 is CASKTGTGYPETQYF. CDR3 DNA: TGCGCCAGCAAGACCGGGACAGGGTACCCAGAGACCCAGTACTTC. The gene calls are TRBV5-1 and TRBJ2-5, with TRBD1 matching 9 bases. V was pared by 6 bases and J by 4 bases, with 10 bases of the junction left unmatched. The CDR3 sequence is 15 residues long. Germline V gene sequence: CDR1 SGHRS, CDR2 YFSETQ. Drawing the rest from reference TRBV5-1 and TRBJ2-5, the complete variable domain is KAGVTQTPRYLIKTRGQQVTLSCSPISGHRSVSWYQQTPGQGLQFLFEYFSETQRNKGNFPGRFSGRQFSNSRSEMNVSTLELGDSALYLCASKTGTGYPETQYFGPGTRLLVL.

This clone has a single count. The V and J genes are TRBV7-6 and TRBJ2-7; the match to TRBD2 covers 7 bases. The CDR3 runs 14 residues. The germline gives CDR1 SGHVS, CDR2 FNYEAQ. The V and J ends lost 1 base and 3 bases, in that order; junction bases with no gene match: 3. The CDR3 sequence: CASSLGEGSYEQYF. Written as DNA, the CDR3 is TGTGCCAGCAGCTTAGGGGAGGGGAGCTACGAGCAGTACTTC.

The chain combines TRBV5-4 with TRBJ2-3; tentative D call: TRBD2 (6 bases). V gave up 0 bases and J gave up 2 bases, with 13 bases separating them. In germline, CDR1 is SGHNT, CDR2 YYREEE (reference sequence). This CDR3 region has 16 residues. The CDR3 loop reads CASSLDLAANTDTQYF. CDR3 in DNA: TGTGCCAGCAGCTTGGATTTAGCGGCAAACACAGATACGCAGTATTTT.

The rearrangement uses TRBV7-2 and TRBJ2-7; D possibly corresponds to TRBD1 (6 bases). Trimming shortened V by 1 base and J by 3 bases, and 10 bases separated the two germline ends. This CDR3 comprises 14 residues. In germline, CDR1 is SGHTA, CDR2 FQGNSA. CDR3 DNA: TGTGCCAGCAGCTTAGGAACAGGGAACTACGAGCAGTACTTC. Translated, it gives CASSLGTGNYEQYF.